These 14 T cell receptor beta chains share one sample of origin, sequenced in a study of cytomegalovirus exposure and HLA in healthy donors. The PCR used 60 Vbeta and 13 Jbeta primers. Produced via immunoSEQ multiplex PCR; TCRdb's table is partial and in-frame only. The sample has nearly 110,000 clones; around 82% are singletons. The sequencing sample was made of PBMCs. All receptors derive from a man aged 45-65 years in good health and CMV-seronegative.

The gene calls are TRBV19 and TRBJ1-1; TRBD1 matches at 11 bases. Trimming removed 7 bases from V and 4 bases from J; junction bases left unmatched: 2. In germline, CDR1 is LNHDA, CDR2 SQIVND (reference sequence). The CDR3 sequence is 13 residues long. CDR3 region: CASTGTGGTEAFF. CDR3 DNA: TGTGCCAGTACCGGGACAGGGGGCACTGAAGCTTTCTTT.

The CDR3 spells CASSADREKDTEAFF. CDR3 nucleotide sequence: TGTGCCAGCAGCGCCGACAGGGAAAAGGACACTGAAGCTTTCTTT. V and J are TRBV5-4 and TRBJ1-1, with 7 bases lining up with TRBD1. V gave up 4 bases and J gave up 3 bases; unmatched junction bases: 9. CDR1 and CDR2 from the germline V gene are SGHNT and YYREEE (reference sequence). The CDR3 sequence is 15 residues long.

This clone was picked up one time. CDR3 protein: CASSQDLATEAFF. The CDR3 bases are TGTGCCAGCAGCCAAGACCTGGCTACTGAAGCTTTCTTT. The gene calls are TRBV4-2 and TRBJ1-1; the D is unclear. Germline V lookup: CDR1 LGHNA, CDR2 YNFKEQ. The CDR3 covers 13 residues. V gave up 0 bases and J gave up 5 bases, with 7 bases separating them.

This chain joins TRBV6-1 and TRBJ1-5; possibly TRBD1 for D (6 bases). This CDR3 region has 16 residues. The V gene lost 2 bases and the J gene lost 11 bases, with 22 bases spanning the gap. From germline, CDR1 is MNHNS and CDR2 SASEGT. This CDR3 is CASSELSRDRIRTQHF. The CDR3 DNA reads as TGTGCCAGCAGTGAACTGTCGAGAGACAGGATCAGGACCCAGCATTTT.

This clone was detected only a few times. The chain couples TRBV2 to TRBJ2-3; TRBD2 matches at 8 bases. Per germline, CDR1 SNHLY and CDR2 FYNNEI. This CDR3 has 14 residues. With 8 bases clipped from V and 5 bases from J, the junction kept 9 bases outside the gene matches. CDR3: CASARLAQGDTQYF. The CDR3 nucleotides are TGTGCCAGCGCCCGACTAGCGCAAGGAGATACGCAGTATTTT.

The rearrangement uses TRBV29-1 and TRBJ2-5; TRBD2 matches 16 bases. Germline V gene data show CDR1 as SQVTM and CDR2 as ANQGSEA. Trimming removed 6 bases from V and 4 bases from J; junction bases left unmatched: 5. The length of the CDR3 is 15 residues. CDR3 sequence: CSVAGTSGGAETQYF. In DNA form, the CDR3 reads TGCAGCGTCGCCGGGACTAGCGGGGGGGCAGAGACCCAGTACTTC.

This sequence joins TRBV19 and TRBJ2-5; TRBD1 might be the D (6 bases). V lost 3 bases, J lost 1 base, and 15 bases lay in between. The CDR3 consists of 16 residues. Germline CDR1 reads LNHDA; CDR2 reads SQIVND (reference sequence). The DNA for the CDR3 is TGTGCCAGTAGTATGGGAGCAGGGGCCAGCCAAGAGACCCAGTACTTC. Translation: CASSMGAGASQETQYF.

The chain uses TRBV4-3 and TRBJ1-2, with 10 bases that match TRBD1. The germline V gene encodes CDR1 LGHNA and CDR2 YSLEER. The CDR3 has 17 residues. The junction had 7 bases not matched to a gene; V was cut back by 0 bases and J by 3 bases. In DNA form, the CDR3 reads TGCGCCAGCAGCCAAGATTTCAGGACAGGGGGTTACTATGGCTACACCTTC. This translates into CASSQDFRTGGYYGYTF.

The V and J genes are TRBV19 and TRBJ1-4; 7 bases are shared with TRBD1. Trimming cost V 5 bases and J 5 bases; bases outside gene matches: 8. The length of the CDR3 is 15 residues. In germline, CDR1 is LNHDA, CDR2 SQIVND (reference sequence). CDR3 protein: CASSPTGVGNEKLFF. DNA of the CDR3: TGTGCCAGTAGTCCTACAGGGGTCGGAAATGAAAAACTGTTTTTT. Combining the CDR3 with reference TRBV19 and TRBJ1-4 gives the whole variable domain DGGITQSPKYLFRKEGQNVTLSCEQNLNHDAMYWYRQDPGQGLRLIYYSQIVNDFQKGDIAEGYSVSREKKESFPLTVTSAQKNPTAFYLCASSPTGVGNEKLFFGSGTQLSVL.

The V call is TRBV18, the J call TRBJ2-1, with 12 bases matching TRBD2. There are 15 residues in the CDR3. The J segment lost 5 bases and the V segment lost 6 bases, leaving 5 bases of the junction unmatched. Looked up from germline, CDR1 is KGHSH and CDR2 is LQKENI. The CDR3 spells CASSQTSGGNNEQFF. For the CDR3, the DNA is TGTGCCAGCTCCCAGACTAGCGGGGGCAACAATGAGCAGTTCTTC.

The V call is TRBV6-1, the J call TRBJ2-2, with D possibly matching TRBD1 (5 bases). CDR3 length: 13 residues. The germline CDR1 and CDR2 sequences are MNHNS and SASEGT. V gave up 9 bases and J gave up 6 bases, with 14 bases separating them. CDR3 loop: CASVPRVAGELFF. The CDR3, as DNA: TGTGCCAGTGTCCCCAGGGTGGCCGGGGAGCTGTTTTTT.

The rearrangement joins TRBV5-8 to TRBJ2-3; 7 bases are shared with TRBD1. In germline, CDR1 is SGHTS, CDR2 YDEGEE. CDR3 length: 15 amino acids. V shed 2 bases and J 4 bases; nucleotides not matched to a gene: 7. CDR3 sequence (DNA): TGTGCCAGCAGCTTAACTAGGACAGGTTCAGATACGCAGTATTTT. Translating it yields CASSLTRTGSDTQYF.

The genes are TRBV11-2 and TRBJ2-3, with D uncertain. The ends were cut back, 1 base at V and 6 bases at J, with 8 bases in the middle. The CDR3 consists of 13 residues. Germline values: CDR1 SGHAT, CDR2 FQNNGV. The CDR3 spells CASSLGQRDTQYF. The CDR3, as DNA: TGTGCCAGCAGCTTAGGGCAGAGGGATACGCAGTATTTT.

This clone was seen only a few times. The V call is TRBV5-4, the J call TRBJ2-7, with 9 bases identical to TRBD2. Germline V CDR1 and CDR2: SGHNT, YYREEE (reference sequence). Unmatched junction bases numbered 10, after V lost 5 bases and J lost 4 bases. The CDR3 is made up of 15 amino acids. The CDR3 bases are TGTGCCAGCAGTGGGGCGAGCGGGGGGAGGTACGAGCAGTACTTC. Encoded protein: CASSGASGGRYEQYF.